This TCR beta chain is from a study of kidney transplant recipient with SARS-CoV-2 infection. This clonotype was detected only a few times. TCRdb independently ran MiXCR on the reads; one entry per CDR3 protein. The sample lists fewer than 250,000 distinct CDR3 sequences; 29% were seen once. V was shortened by 5 bases and J by 7 bases, with 18 bases between the two germline ends. This CDR3 is built from 15 residues. Germline V gives CDR1 MDHEN, CDR2 SYDVKM. The sample consisted of a blood sample, taken at baseline and between days 110 and 120 from a kidney transplant recipient. The rearrangement joins TRBV28 to TRBJ2-1; perhaps TRBD2 as D (5 bases). The receptor was derived from a young adult male patient who had COVID-19 and was a kidney transplant recipient. Part of the T cells may come from the graft donor. Here the CDR3 reads CASSPPTASFNEQFF. The CDR3, as DNA: TGTGCCAGCAGTCCCCCGACCGCTAGCTTTAATGAGCAGTTCTTC.